The entry below gives a single T cell receptor (beta chain) sequence along with its context. Its antigen remains unidentified. The data are from a study of a mutant IDH1 vaccine in newly diagnosed glioma. On the study more broadly: Investigators started vaccination 4-6 weeks after radiotherapy alone, or with temozolomide cycles.

Time point defined: week 35, safety follow-up. Every vaccine dose comprised 300 ug of mutant IDH1 20-mer peptide plus topical imiquimod. Some clones are missing from TCRdb's copy, which holds only in-frame ones; the method was immunoSEQ multiplex PCR. The repertoire has some 31,000 clones, 79% of them found once; the top ten carry about 9.3%. Specimen: PBMCs, collected from a glioma patient whose treatment included an IDH1 peptide vaccine. The receptor's source is a woman in her 30s with glioma. Some clones in this sample may be carry-over from other donors' samples.

The chain's CDR3 is CASSSDGYTF. In nucleotides, the CDR3 is TGTGCCAGCAGCTCCGATGGCTACACCTTC. The genes are TRBV21-1 and TRBJ1-2. TRBV21-1 is designated a pseudogene. The CDR3 is 10 amino acids.